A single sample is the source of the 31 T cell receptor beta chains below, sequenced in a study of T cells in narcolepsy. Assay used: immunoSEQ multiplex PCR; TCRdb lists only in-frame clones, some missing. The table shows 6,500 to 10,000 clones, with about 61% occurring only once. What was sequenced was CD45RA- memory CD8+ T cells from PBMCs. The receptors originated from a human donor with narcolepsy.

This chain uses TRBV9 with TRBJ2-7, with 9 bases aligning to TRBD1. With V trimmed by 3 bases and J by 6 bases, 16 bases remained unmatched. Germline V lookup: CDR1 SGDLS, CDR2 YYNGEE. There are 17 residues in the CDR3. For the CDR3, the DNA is TGTGCCAGCAGCGCCCTCCACGCCGGACAGGGGTTTGGCGAGCAGTACTTC. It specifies CASSALHAGQGFGEQYF.

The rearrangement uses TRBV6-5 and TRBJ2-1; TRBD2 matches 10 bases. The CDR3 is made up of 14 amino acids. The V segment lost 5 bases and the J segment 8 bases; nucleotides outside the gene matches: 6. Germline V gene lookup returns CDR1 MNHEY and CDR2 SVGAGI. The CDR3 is CASSGAGGGDEQFF. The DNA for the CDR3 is TGTGCCAGCAGTGGAGCGGGGGGGGGCGATGAGCAGTTCTTC.

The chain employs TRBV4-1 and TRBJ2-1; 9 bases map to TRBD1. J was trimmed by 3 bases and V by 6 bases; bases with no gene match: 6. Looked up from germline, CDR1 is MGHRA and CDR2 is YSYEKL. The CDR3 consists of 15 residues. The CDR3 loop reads CASSHRGHFYNEQFF. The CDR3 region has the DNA TGCGCCAGCAGTCACAGGGGGCACTTCTACAATGAGCAGTTCTTC.

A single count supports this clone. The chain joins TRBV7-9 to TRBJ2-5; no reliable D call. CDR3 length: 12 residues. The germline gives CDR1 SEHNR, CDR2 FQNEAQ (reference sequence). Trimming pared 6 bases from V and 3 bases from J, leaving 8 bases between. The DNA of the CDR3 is TGTGCCAGCAGTTCTCAAAAAGAGACCCAGTACTTC. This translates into CASSSQKETQYF.

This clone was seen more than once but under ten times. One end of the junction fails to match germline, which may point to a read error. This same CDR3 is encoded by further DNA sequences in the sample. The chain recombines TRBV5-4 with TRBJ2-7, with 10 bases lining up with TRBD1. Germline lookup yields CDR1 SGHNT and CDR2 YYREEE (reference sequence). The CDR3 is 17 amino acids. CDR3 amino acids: CASSQDLGTGVVYEQYF. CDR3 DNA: TGCGCCAGCAGCCAAGATCTGGGGACAGGGGTAGTCTACGAGCAGTACTTC.

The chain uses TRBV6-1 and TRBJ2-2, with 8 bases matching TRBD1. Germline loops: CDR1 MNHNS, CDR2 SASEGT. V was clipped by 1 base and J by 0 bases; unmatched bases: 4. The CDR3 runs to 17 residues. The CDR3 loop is CASSEGPGGANTGELFF. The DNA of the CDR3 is TGTGCCAGCAGTGAAGGGCCAGGGGGCGCGAACACCGGGGAGCTGTTTTTT.

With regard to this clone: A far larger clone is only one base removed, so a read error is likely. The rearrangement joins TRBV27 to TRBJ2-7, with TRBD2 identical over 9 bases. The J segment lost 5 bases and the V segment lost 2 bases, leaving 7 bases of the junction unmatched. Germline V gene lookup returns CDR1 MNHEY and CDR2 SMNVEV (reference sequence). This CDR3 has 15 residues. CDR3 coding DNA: TGTGCCAGCAGTTTACGGCGGGGGGGCTACCACGAGCAGTACTTC. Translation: CASSLRRGGYHEQYF.

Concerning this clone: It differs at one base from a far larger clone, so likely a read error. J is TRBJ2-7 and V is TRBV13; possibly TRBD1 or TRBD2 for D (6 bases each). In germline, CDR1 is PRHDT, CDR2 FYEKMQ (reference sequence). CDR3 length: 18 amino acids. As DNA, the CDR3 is TGTGCCAGCAGCTCTAGGGGGATAGGGGGGCCTAACTCCCACGAGCAGTACTTC. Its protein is CASSSRGIGGPNSHEQYF.

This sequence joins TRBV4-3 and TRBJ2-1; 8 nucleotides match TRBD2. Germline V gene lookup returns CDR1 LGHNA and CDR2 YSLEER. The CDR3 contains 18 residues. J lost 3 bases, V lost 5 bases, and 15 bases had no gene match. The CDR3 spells CASSSLNADGGVYNEQFF. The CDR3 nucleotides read TGCGCCAGCAGCTCTTTAAACGCGGACGGGGGGGTCTACAATGAGCAGTTCTTC.

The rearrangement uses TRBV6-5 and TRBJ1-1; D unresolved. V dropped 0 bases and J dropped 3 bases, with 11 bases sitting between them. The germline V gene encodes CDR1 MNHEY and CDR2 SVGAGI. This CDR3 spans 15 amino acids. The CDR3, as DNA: TGTGCCAGCAGTTACTCGTGGGCGGCGGACACTGAAGCTTTCTTT. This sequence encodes CASSYSWAADTEAFF.

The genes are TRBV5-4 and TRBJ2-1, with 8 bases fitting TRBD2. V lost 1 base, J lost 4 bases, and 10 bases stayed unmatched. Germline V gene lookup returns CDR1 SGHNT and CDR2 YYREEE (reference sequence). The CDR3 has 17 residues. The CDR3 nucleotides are TGTGCCAGCAGCTTGTGGACCGGGGGGGCGGTTTACAATGAGCAGTTCTTC. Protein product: CASSLWTGGAVYNEQFF.

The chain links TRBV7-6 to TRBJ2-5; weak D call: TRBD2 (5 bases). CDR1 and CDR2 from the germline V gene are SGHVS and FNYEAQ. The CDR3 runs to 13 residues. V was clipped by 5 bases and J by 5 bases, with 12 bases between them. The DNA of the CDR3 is TGTGCCAGCAGCCTCTCAAGGACTGAGACCCAGTACTTC. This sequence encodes CASSLSRTETQYF.

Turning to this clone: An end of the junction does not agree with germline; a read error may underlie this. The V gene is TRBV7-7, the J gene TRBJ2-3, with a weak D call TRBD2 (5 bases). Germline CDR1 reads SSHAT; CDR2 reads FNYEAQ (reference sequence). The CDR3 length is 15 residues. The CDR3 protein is CASSFLARYTDTQYF. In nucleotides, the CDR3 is TGTGCTAGCAGCTTTCTAGCCCGTTACACAGATACGCAGTATTTT.

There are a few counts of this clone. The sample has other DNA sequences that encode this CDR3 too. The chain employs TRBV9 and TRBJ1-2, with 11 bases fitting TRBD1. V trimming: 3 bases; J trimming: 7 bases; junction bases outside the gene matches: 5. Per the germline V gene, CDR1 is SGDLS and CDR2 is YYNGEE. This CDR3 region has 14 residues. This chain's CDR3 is CASSAGQGVGGYTF. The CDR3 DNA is TGTGCCAGCAGCGCGGGACAGGGGGTGGGTGGCTACACCTTC.

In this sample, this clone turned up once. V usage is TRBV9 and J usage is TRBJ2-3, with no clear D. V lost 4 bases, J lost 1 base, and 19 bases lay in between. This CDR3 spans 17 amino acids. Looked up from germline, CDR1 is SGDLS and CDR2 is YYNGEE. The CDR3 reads CASSPPRPYEGTDTQYF. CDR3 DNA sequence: TGTGCCAGCAGCCCACCGCGGCCCTACGAGGGCACAGATACGCAGTATTTT.

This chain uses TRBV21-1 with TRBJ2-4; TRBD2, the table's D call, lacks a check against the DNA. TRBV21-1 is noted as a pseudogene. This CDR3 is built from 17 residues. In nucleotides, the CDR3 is TGTGCCAGCAGGGCCCCGGTAGCTACACAAAGAAAAAACATTCAGTACTTC. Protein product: CASRAPVATQRKNIQYF.

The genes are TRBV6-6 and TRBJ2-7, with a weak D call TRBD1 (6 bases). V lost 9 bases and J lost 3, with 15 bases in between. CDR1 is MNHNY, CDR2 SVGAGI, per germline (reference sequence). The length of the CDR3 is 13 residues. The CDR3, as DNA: TGTGCCAGTTCGGACAGCCAAAACTACGAGCAGTACTTC. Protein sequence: CASSDSQNYEQYF.

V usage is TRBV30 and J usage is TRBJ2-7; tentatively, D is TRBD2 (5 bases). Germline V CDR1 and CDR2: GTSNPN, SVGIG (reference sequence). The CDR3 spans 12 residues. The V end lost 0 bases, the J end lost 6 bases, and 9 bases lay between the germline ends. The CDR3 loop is CAWSVLGSEQYF. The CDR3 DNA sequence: TGTGCCTGGAGTGTGCTTGGGAGCGAGCAGTACTTC.

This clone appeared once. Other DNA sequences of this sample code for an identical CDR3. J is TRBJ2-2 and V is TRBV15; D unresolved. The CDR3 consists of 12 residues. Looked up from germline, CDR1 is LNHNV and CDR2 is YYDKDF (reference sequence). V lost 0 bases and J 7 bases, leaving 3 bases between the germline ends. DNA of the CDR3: TGTGCCACCAGCAGAGAGAACGGGGAGCTGTTTTTT. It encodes CATSRENGELFF.

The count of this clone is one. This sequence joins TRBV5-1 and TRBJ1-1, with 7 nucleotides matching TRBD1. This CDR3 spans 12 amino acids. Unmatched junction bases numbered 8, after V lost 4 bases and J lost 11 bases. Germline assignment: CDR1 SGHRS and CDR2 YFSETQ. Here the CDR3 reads CASSPETGEAFF. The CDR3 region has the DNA TGCGCCAGCAGCCCGGAAACAGGGGAGGCTTTCTTT. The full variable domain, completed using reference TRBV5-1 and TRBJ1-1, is KAGVTQTPRYLIKTRGQQVTLSCSPISGHRSVSWYQQTPGQGLQFLFEYFSETQRNKGNFPGRFSGRQFSNSRSEMNVSTLELGDSALYLCASSPETGEAFFGQGTRLTVV.

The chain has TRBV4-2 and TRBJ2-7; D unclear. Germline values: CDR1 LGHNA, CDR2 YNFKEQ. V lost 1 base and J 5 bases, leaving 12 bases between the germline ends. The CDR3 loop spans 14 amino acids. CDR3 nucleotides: TGTGCCAGCAGCCAAGGGATGGGAATTAACGAGCAGTACTTC. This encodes CASSQGMGINEQYF.

CDR3 in amino acids: CASSLGPGGSYEQYF. The CDR3 region has the DNA TGTGCCAGCAGCTTAGGTCCAGGGGGCTCCTACGAGCAGTACTTC. This sequence joins TRBV13 and TRBJ2-7; TRBD1 aligns across 7 bases. Germline V gene lookup returns CDR1 PRHDT and CDR2 FYEKMQ (reference sequence). J gave up 0 bases and V 0 bases, and 2 bases lay outside the gene matches. This CDR3 contains 15 residues.

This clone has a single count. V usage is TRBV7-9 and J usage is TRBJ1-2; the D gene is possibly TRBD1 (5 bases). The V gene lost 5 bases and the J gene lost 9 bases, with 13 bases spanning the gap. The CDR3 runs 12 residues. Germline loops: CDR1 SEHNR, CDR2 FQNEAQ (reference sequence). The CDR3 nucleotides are TGTGCCAGCAGCCAATCTGGGGGGAGCTACACCTTC. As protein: CASSQSGGSYTF.

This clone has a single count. The CDR3 DNA is TGTGCCAGCAGCCCCGGGGGGGACACAGATACGCAGTATTTT. Translation: CASSPGGDTDTQYF. The chain uses TRBV4-2 and TRBJ2-3; 8 nucleotides agree with TRBD2. From germline, CDR1 is LGHNA and CDR2 YNFKEQ. The CDR3 loop spans 14 amino acids. Germline trimming cut 4 bases from V and 2 bases from J; bases unmatched to any gene: 2.

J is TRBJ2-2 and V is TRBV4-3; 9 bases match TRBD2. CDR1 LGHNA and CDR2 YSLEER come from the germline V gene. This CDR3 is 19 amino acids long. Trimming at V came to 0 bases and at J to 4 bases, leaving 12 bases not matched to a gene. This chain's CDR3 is CASSQDPNSGGYVTGELFF. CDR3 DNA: TGCGCCAGCAGCCAAGACCCGAATAGCGGGGGATACGTCACCGGGGAGCTGTTTTTT.

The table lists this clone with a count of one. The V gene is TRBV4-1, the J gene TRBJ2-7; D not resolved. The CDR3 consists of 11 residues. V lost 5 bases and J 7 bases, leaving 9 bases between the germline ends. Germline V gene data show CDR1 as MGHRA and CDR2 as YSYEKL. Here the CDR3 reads CASSDGREQYF. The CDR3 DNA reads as TGCGCCAGCAGCGATGGCCGAGAGCAGTACTTC.

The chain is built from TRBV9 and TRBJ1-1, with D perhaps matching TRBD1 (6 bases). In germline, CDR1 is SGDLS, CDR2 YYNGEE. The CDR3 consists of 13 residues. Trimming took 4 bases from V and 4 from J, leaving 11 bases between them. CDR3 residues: CASSTLDSTEAFF. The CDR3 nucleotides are TGTGCCAGCAGCACCCTGGACAGCACTGAAGCTTTCTTT.

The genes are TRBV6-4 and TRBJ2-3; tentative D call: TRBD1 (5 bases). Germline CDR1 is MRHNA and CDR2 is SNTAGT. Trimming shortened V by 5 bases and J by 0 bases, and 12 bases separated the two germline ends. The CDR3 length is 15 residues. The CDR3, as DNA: TGTGCCAGCAGTACAGGTGGTACTAGCACAGATACGCAGTATTTT. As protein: CASSTGGTSTDTQYF.

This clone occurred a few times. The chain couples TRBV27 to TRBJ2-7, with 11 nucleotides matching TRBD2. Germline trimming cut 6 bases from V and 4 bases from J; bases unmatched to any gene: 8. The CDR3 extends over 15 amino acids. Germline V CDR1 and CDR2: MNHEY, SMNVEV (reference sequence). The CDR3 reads CASSPPLAGDYEQYF. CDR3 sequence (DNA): TGTGCCAGCAGCCCCCCACTAGCGGGGGATTACGAGCAGTACTTC.

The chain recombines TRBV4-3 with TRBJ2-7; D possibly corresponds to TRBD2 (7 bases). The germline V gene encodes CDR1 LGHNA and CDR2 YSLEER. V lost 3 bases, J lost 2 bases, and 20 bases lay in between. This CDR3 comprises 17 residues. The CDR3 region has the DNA TGCGCCAGCAGCCACGACACCGTGAGGGGGGGGGCCTACGAGCAGTACTTC. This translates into CASSHDTVRGGAYEQYF.

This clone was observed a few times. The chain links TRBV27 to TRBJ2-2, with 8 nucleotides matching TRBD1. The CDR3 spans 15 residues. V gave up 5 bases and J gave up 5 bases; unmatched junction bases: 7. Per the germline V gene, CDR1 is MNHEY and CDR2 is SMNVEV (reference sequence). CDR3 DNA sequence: TGTGCCAGCAGTCGGGGGACAGGTGGGACCGGGGAGCTGTTTTTT. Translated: CASSRGTGGTGELFF.